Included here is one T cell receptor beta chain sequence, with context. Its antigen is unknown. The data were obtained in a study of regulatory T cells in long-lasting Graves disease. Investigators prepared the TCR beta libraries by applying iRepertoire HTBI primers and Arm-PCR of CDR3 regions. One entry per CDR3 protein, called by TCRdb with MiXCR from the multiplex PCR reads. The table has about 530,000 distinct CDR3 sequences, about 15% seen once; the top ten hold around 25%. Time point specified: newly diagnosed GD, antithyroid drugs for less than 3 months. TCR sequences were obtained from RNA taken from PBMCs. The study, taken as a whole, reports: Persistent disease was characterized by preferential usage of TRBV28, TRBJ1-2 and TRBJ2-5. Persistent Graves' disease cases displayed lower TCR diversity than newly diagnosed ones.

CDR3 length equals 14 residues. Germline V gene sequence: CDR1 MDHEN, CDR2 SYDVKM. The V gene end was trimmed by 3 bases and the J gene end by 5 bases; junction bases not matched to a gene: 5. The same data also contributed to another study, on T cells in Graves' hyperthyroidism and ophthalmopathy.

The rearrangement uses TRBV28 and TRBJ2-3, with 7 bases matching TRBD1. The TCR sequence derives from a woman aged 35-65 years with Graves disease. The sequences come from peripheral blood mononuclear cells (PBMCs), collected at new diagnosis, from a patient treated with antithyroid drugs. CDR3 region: CASSLTGMGDTQYF. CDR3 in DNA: TGTGCCAGCAGTTTGACAGGGATGGGAGATACGCAGTATTTT.